This T cell receptor beta chain emerged from a study of shared clonotypes between healthy human individuals. Memory CD4+ cells were the fraction left after CD45RA+ naive selection. Findings and caveats of the study: Enrolling few donors narrowed the genetic and exposure-history diversity that was represented. The study found lower generation probabilities in non-shared clonotypes than in those shared by all four donors. In the sorted subsets, rarefaction showed sequencing was incomplete despite large depth.

The CDR3 runs 15 residues. V gave up 4 bases and J gave up 0 bases; unmatched junction bases: 3. Germline CDR1 SGHRS, CDR2 YFSETQ. About this clone itself: Its antigen is undetermined. Other DNA sequences in this specimen translate into the identical CDR3.

The table came from immunoSEQ multiplex PCR; TCRdb's copy has only in-frame clones and leaves some out. Altogether 600,000 to 750,000 clones are present, roughly 72% being singletons, with the ten largest covering under 2%. This receptor was identified in a woman aged 25 to 39 in good health. J is TRBJ2-1 and V is TRBV5-1, with 8 positions matching TRBD2. Sequencing input: memory CD4+ T cells sorted from blood. Sample subset: CD45RA-negative fraction. CDR3: CASSPGGGSYNEQFF. CDR3 nucleotides: TGCGCCAGCAGCCCCGGGGGGGGCTCCTACAATGAGCAGTTCTTC.